The 13 T cell receptor beta chains below all came from one sample that was sequenced in a study of blood T cell repertoires in COVID-19. Some clones are missing from TCRdb's copy, which holds only in-frame ones; the method was immunoSEQ multiplex PCR. The data contain 130,000 to 150,000 clones, roughly 86% of them singletons. Material for sequencing was peripheral blood. The receptors here all came from a human donor in a cohort sampled during active COVID-19.

V is TRBV4-2 and J is TRBJ2-5; D may be TRBD2 (6 bases). Per the germline V gene, CDR1 is LGHNA and CDR2 is YNFKEQ. This CDR3 contains 16 residues. Trimming cost V 0 bases and J 4 bases, with 15 bases left between them. Here the CDR3 DNA reads TGTGCCAGCAGCCAAGAGGTTGGGAGGTCTGCAGAGACCCAGTACTTC. Translated: CASSQEVGRSAETQYF.

The chain joins TRBV21-1 to TRBJ2-3; the table's D gene call, TRBD1, was not cross checked with the DNA. TRBV21-1 is a known pseudogene. This CDR3 spans 15 amino acids. Here the CDR3 reads CASTRDTVSADTQYF. In nucleotides, the CDR3 is TGTGCCAGCACAAGGGACACCGTTTCAGCAGATACGCAGTATTTT.

The chain is built from TRBV18 and TRBJ2-3, with 8 bases matching TRBD1. Germline CDR1 is KGHSH and CDR2 is LQKENI. The CDR3 consists of 16 residues. The V segment lost 3 bases and the J segment 1 base; nucleotides outside the gene matches: 6. The CDR3 DNA is TGTGCCAGCTCACCCCTCGGACAGGGAGGCACAGATACGCAGTATTTT. This translates into CASSPLGQGGTDTQYF.

This chain joins TRBV19 and TRBJ1-1, with 8 bases identical to TRBD1. CDR3 length equals 13 residues. The V gene's germline CDR1 is LNHDA and CDR2 SQIVND (reference sequence). The trim removed 6 bases at V and 4 bases at J, leaving 4 bases unmatched. The CDR3 reads CASRWTGRTEAFF. Here the CDR3 DNA reads TGTGCCAGTAGGTGGACAGGGCGCACTGAAGCTTTCTTT. The complete variable domain, with remaining parts taken from reference TRBV19 and TRBJ1-1, reads DGGITQSPKYLFRKEGQNVTLSCEQNLNHDAMYWYRQDPGQGLRLIYYSQIVNDFQKGDIAEGYSVSREKKESFPLTVTSAQKNPTAFYLCASRWTGRTEAFFGQGTRLTVV.

This chain links TRBV7-9 with TRBJ1-1, with D perhaps TRBD1 (6 bases). Germline V gene sequence: CDR1 SEHNR, CDR2 FQNEAQ (reference sequence). This CDR3 contains 16 residues. Trimming cost V 5 bases and J 8 bases, with 24 bases left between them. The CDR3 protein is CASSPNYSGGRLEAFF. CDR3 nucleotides: TGTGCCAGCAGCCCAAACTACTCGGGGGGCAGATTAGAAGCTTTCTTT.

The chain combines TRBV30 with TRBJ2-3, with 7 bases matching TRBD2. Per the germline V gene, CDR1 is GTSNPN and CDR2 is SVGIG (reference sequence). This CDR3 region has 18 residues. V lost 1 base and J lost 2; bases outside the gene matches: 15. In nucleotides, the CDR3 is TGTGCCTGGAGTGAGGCCTCGGGGGGACGGGGGTACACAGATACGCAGTATTTT. It specifies CAWSEASGGRGYTDTQYF.

The gene calls are TRBV18 and TRBJ1-2, with D possibly being TRBD1 (6 bases). V lost 5 bases and J 0 bases, leaving 16 bases between the germline ends. The germline V gene encodes CDR1 KGHSH and CDR2 LQKENI. The CDR3 loop spans 16 amino acids. The CDR3 sequence: CASSEARGLANYGYTF. The CDR3 DNA follows: TGTGCCAGCTCAGAAGCCAGGGGTTTGGCTAACTATGGCTACACCTTC.

V gene TRBV27 combines with J gene TRBJ2-7; 10 bases match TRBD2. The CDR3 spans 17 residues. Trimming at V came to 7 bases and at J to 3 bases, leaving 15 bases not matched to a gene. Looked up from germline, CDR1 is MNHEY and CDR2 is SMNVEV (reference sequence). For the CDR3, the DNA is TGTGCCAGCAAAAAACAACCAACTAGCGGGGTTATCTACGAGCAGTACTTC. Translated, it gives CASKKQPTSGVIYEQYF.

This chain joins TRBV7-2 and TRBJ2-7, with 10 bases matching TRBD2. Germline-derived CDR1 and CDR2 are SGHTA and FQGNSA. Trimming removed 1 base from V and 2 bases from J; junction bases left unmatched: 2. The CDR3 length is 15 residues. The CDR3 sequence is CASSLGGTSAYEQYF. The CDR3 nucleotides are TGTGCCAGCAGCTTAGGGGGGACTAGCGCCTACGAGCAGTACTTC. Combining the CDR3 with reference TRBV7-2 and TRBJ2-7 gives the whole variable domain GAGVSQSPSNKVTEKGKDVELRCDPISGHTALYWYRQSLGQGLEFLIYFQGNSAPDKSGLPSDRFSAERTGGSVSTLTIQRTQQEDSAVYLCASSLGGTSAYEQYFGPGTRLTVT.

This clone has a single count. This chain joins TRBV5-1 and TRBJ2-3; the D gene is possibly TRBD1 (6 bases). From germline, CDR1 is SGHRS and CDR2 YFSETQ. The CDR3 spans 18 residues. V lost 1 base and J 0 bases, leaving 18 bases between the germline ends. Here the CDR3 DNA reads TGCGCCAGCAGCTTGACCCAATACAGGGTACGGAGCACAGATACGCAGTATTTT. It codes for CASSLTQYRVRSTDTQYF.

The chain combines TRBV14 with TRBJ1-2, with D perhaps matching TRBD1 (5 bases). The CDR3 is made up of 14 amino acids. The V end was cut by 4 bases, the J end by 8 bases, with 17 bases between. The germline CDR1 and CDR2 sequences are SGHDN and FVKESK. CDR3 sequence reads: CASSPNFAGRGYTF. The DNA of the CDR3 is TGTGCCAGCAGCCCCAACTTTGCGGGGCGCGGCTACACCTTC.

A single count supports this clone. The chain has TRBV7-6 and TRBJ1-3; TRBD1 agrees at 8 bases. The V segment lost 1 base and the J segment 1 base; nucleotides outside the gene matches: 0. CDR1 is SGHVS and CDR2 is FNYEAQ in the germline V gene. The CDR3 extends over 15 amino acids. The CDR3 sequence: CASSLGQGSGNTIYF. In nucleotides, the CDR3 is TGTGCCAGCAGCTTAGGACAGGGGTCTGGAAACACCATATATTTT.

This sequence joins TRBV11-2 and TRBJ1-2; TRBD1 matches 9 bases. The V and J ends lost 3 bases and 6 bases, in that order; junction bases with no gene match: 5. The germline V gene has CDR1 SGHAT and CDR2 FQNNGV. The CDR3 is made up of 14 amino acids. The CDR3 region has the DNA TGTGCCAGCAGCTTCGGACAGGGGATTAATGGCTACACCTTC. It yields the protein CASSFGQGINGYTF.